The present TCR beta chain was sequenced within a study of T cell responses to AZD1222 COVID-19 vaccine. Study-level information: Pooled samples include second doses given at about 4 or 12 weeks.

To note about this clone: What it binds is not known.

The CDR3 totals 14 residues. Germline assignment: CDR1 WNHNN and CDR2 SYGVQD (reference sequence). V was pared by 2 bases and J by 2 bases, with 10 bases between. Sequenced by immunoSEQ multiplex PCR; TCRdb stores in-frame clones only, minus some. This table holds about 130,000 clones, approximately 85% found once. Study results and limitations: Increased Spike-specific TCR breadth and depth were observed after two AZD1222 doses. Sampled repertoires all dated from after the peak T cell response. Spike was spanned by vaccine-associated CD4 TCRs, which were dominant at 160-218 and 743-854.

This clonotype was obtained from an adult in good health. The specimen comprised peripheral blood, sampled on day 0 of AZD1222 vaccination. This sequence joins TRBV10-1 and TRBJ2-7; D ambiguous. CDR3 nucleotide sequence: TGCGCCAGCAGTGAGGGTAACGGGCCCTACGAGCAGTACTTC. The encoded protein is CASSEGNGPYEQYF.